Listed below are T cell receptor beta chains from one sample, sequenced in a study of T cell responses to AZD1222 COVID-19 vaccine. Produced via immunoSEQ multiplex PCR; TCRdb's table is partial and in-frame only. The sample carries around 72,000 clones, around four fifths recorded once. Sequences were derived from peripheral blood, sampled on day 0 of AZD1222 vaccination. The receptors were sampled from an adult in good health. CDR3s include the opening cysteine and the closing phenylalanine or tryptophan. A D gene is named only where the DNA matches it firmly. Clone size, where shown, is once, few, many, or a class for clones that have expanded.

v_gene	abundance	j_gene	d_gene	CDR3aa	CDR3nt
TRBV12-5	medium-sized	TRBJ2-7	-	CASARDGNSYEQYF	TGTGCTAGTGCCAGGGACGGGAACTCCTACGAGCAGTACTTC
TRBV10-2	-	TRBJ2-1	TRBD2	CAGTSGGGHEQFF	TGCGCCGGTACTAGCGGGGGGGGCCATGAGCAGTTCTTC
TRBV20-1	-	TRBJ2-7	TRBD2	CSASSGGPQYF	TGCAGTGCTAGTAGCGGGGGACCGCAGTACTTC
TRBV25-1	once	TRBJ1-4	-	CASSTGFLNEKLFF	TGTGCCAGCAGCACGGGTTTCCTTAATGAAAAACTGTTTTTT
TRBV6-5	-	TRBJ2-2	-	CASRTALNTGELFF	TGTGCCAGTCGGACAGCTTTGAACACCGGGGAGCTGTTTTTT
TRBV24-1	-	TRBJ2-1	TRBD2	CATSVGLADYNEQFF	TGTGCCACCAGTGTGGGACTAGCGGATTACAATGAGCAGTTCTTC
TRBV4-2	-	TRBJ1-6	-	CASSQERGNSPLHF	TGTGCCAGCAGCCAAGAACGGGGGAATTCACCCCTCCACTTT
TRBV24-1	-	TRBJ1-2	TRBD1	CATSDQGQEDGYTF	TGTGCCACCAGTGACCAGGGACAGGAAGATGGCTACACCTTC
TRBV2	-	TRBJ2-3	-	CASSGSGDFVTDTQYF	TGTGCCAGCAGTGGGTCGGGGGACTTCGTTACAGATACGCAGTATTTT
TRBV7-8	few	TRBJ1-2	TRBD1	CASSALQGGDNYGYTF	TGTGCCAGCAGCGCCCTCCAGGGGGGAGATAACTATGGCTACACCTTC
TRBV28	-	TRBJ1-3	-	CASRGGTRGNTIYF	TGTGCCAGCCGCGGGGGGACTCGTGGAAACACCATATATTTT
TRBV7-2	-	TRBJ2-7	-	CASSLGPGSSSYEQYF	TGTGCCAGCAGCCTAGGACCCGGTTCGAGCTCCTACGAGCAGTACTTC
TRBV6-9	-	TRBJ2-2	-	CATLTPQGSRTGELFF	TGTGCCACCCTCACCCCCCAGGGGTCGCGCACCGGGGAGCTGTTTTTT
TRBV9	-	TRBJ1-2	TRBD1	CASSVGTGGTVGYTF	TGTGCCAGCAGCGTTGGGACAGGGGGCACGGTTGGCTACACCTTC
TRBV4-1	once	TRBJ2-7	TRBD1	CASSQAGQGGNYEQYF	TGCGCCAGCAGCCAAGCCGGACAGGGGGGTAACTACGAGCAGTACTTC
TRBV30	-	TRBJ1-4	-	CAWRAGSATNEKLFF	TGTGCCTGGAGGGCAGGTTCTGCAACTAATGAAAAACTGTTTTTT
TRBV4-1	-	TRBJ2-7	TRBD1	CASSQQPGTGEQYF	TGCGCCAGCAGCCAACAACCGGGGACAGGCGAGCAGTACTTC
TRBV11-2	-	TRBJ1-5	TRBD1	CASSPTGGGQPQHF	TGTGCCAGCAGCCCTACAGGGGGCGGGCAGCCCCAGCATTTT
TRBV7-2	once	TRBJ1-2	-	CASSPLGAGYGYTF	TGTGCCAGCAGCCCGCTAGGAGCTGGCTATGGCTACACCTTC
TRBV5-1	-	TRBJ1-1	TRBD1	CASSPGQTSMNTEAFF	TGCGCCAGCAGCCCGGGACAGACCTCCATGAACACTGAAGCTTTCTTT
TRBV3-1/TRBV3-2	-	TRBJ2-1	-	CASSQVLNEQFF	TGTGCCAGCAGCCAGGTCTTGAATGAGCAGTTCTTC
TRBV11-3	few	TRBJ1-1	TRBD1	CASSPRQGTNTEAFF	TGTGCCAGCAGCCCCCGACAGGGGACGAACACTGAAGCTTTCTTT
TRBV4-2	-	TRBJ2-1	-	CASSQDKQGGKFNEQFF	TGTGCCAGCAGCCAAGATAAGCAGGGGGGGAAGTTCAATGAGCAGTTCTTC
TRBV7-6	few	TRBJ2-3	TRBD1	CASSLGTGLTDTQYF	TGTGCCAGCAGCTTAGGGACAGGCCTCACAGATACGCAGTATTTT
TRBV7-2	few	TRBJ1-5	-	CASSPQFRGANQPQHF	TGTGCCAGCAGCCCCCAATTTCGGGGTGCCAATCAGCCCCAGCATTTT
TRBV2	-	TRBJ2-7	-	CASNRGPGSYEQYF	TGTGCCAGCAATAGGGGTCCAGGGAGCTACGAGCAGTACTTC
TRBV13	-	TRBJ1-1	TRBD1	CASGRDRDYLTEAFF	TGTGCCAGCGGCCGGGACAGGGACTATCTAACTGAAGCTTTCTTT
TRBV6-5	-	TRBJ2-5	-	CASSYTGNQETQYF	TGTGCCAGCAGTTATACAGGGAATCAAGAGACCCAGTACTTC
TRBV3-1/TRBV3-2	-	TRBJ2-7	TRBD1	CASSQGNRGVYEQYF	TGTGCCAGCAGCCAAGGAAACAGGGGAGTGTACGAGCAGTACTTC
TRBV28	-	TRBJ2-2	TRBD1	CASSLRTGTGELFF	TGTGCCAGCAGTTTGAGGACAGGCACCGGGGAGCTGTTTTTT
TRBV5-8	-	TRBJ2-7	-	CASSNHGTAGGYEQYF	TGTGCCAGCAGCAACCACGGGACGGCGGGTGGGTACGAGCAGTACTTC
TRBV7-8	-	TRBJ2-7	-	CASRKTTGPYEQYF	TGTGCCAGCAGAAAGACGACAGGACCCTACGAGCAGTACTTC
TRBV7-2	-	TRBJ2-1	TRBD1	CASSPDRSSYNEQFF	TGTGCCAGCAGCCCGGACAGGTCGAGCTACAATGAGCAGTTCTTC
TRBV7-9	-	TRBJ1-4	TRBD1	CASSVRRQGGAEKLFF	TGTGCCAGCAGCGTGAGACGACAGGGTGGGGCGGAAAAACTGTTTTTT
TRBV5-6	few	TRBJ1-2	-	CASSLVGDGYTF	TGTGCCAGCAGCTTGGTCGGGGATGGCTACACCTTC
TRBV7-9	-	TRBJ2-2	TRBD2	CASSPSLAGATGELFF	TGTGCCAGCAGCCCATCCCTAGCGGGGGCAACCGGGGAGCTGTTTTTT
TRBV6-5	-	TRBJ1-5	-	CASSSDSRYQPQHF	TGTGCCAGCAGTTCGGACAGTAGGTATCAGCCCCAGCATTTT
TRBV4-3	-	TRBJ1-2	TRBD1	CASSETGGHGYTF	TGCGCCAGCAGTGAGACAGGGGGACATGGCTACACCTTC
TRBV5-8	-	TRBJ1-3	-	CASSLVGRGFGNTIYF	TGTGCCAGCAGCTTGGTGGGCAGGGGCTTTGGAAACACCATATATTTT
TRBV4-1	-	TRBJ2-3	-	CASSQDPSADTQYF	TGCGCCAGCAGCCAAGATCCCAGCGCAGATACGCAGTATTTT
TRBV5-6	-	TRBJ2-1	TRBD1	CASSPRGTGLRTEQFF	TGTGCCAGCAGCCCCCGGGGGACAGGTTTGCGCACTGAGCAGTTCTTC
TRBV29-1	few	TRBJ2-3	-	CSVGRDSTDTQYF	TGCAGCGTCGGCCGGGACAGCACAGATACGCAGTATTTT
TRBV21-1	-	TRBJ2-2	-	CASSTRASGSWELFF	TGTGCCAGCAGCACCAGAGCGTCGGGGTCCTGGGAGCTGTTTTTT
TRBV5-1	-	TRBJ2-7	TRBD2	CASAPLAGGYEQYF	TGCGCCAGCGCCCCACTAGCGGGGGGCTACGAGCAGTACTTC
TRBV28	-	TRBJ1-5	-	CASSHDRHSNQPQHF	TGTGCCAGCAGTCATGACAGGCATAGCAATCAGCCCCAGCATTTT
TRBV19	-	TRBJ1-1	-	CASYTLGYTEAFF	TGTGCCAGTTATACTTTAGGGTACACTGAAGCTTTCTTT
TRBV5-6	-	TRBJ2-7	-	CASRRWAYEQYF	TGTGCCAGCAGACGGTGGGCCTACGAGCAGTACTTC
TRBV7-8	-	TRBJ2-7	-	CASSLMGQLSEQYF	TGTGCCAGCAGCTTAATGGGACAACTTTCGGAGCAGTACTTC
TRBV12-3/TRBV12-4	-	TRBJ1-5	-	CASSPFSNQPQHF	TGTGCCAGCAGCCCCTTTAGCAATCAGCCCCAGCATTTT
TRBV7-2	-	TRBJ1-6	-	CASSSDLNSPLHF	TGTGCCAGCAGCTCCGACCTGAATTCACCCCTCCACTTT
TRBV5-6	-	TRBJ2-3	TRBD2	CASSFGLARDTQYF	TGTGCCAGCAGCTTCGGACTAGCACGAGATACGCAGTATTTT
TRBV3-1/TRBV3-2	-	TRBJ2-1	-	CASRGGPGNEQFF	TGTGCCAGCAGGGGGGGGCCGGGGAATGAGCAGTTCTTC
TRBV28	-	TRBJ1-5	-	CASSFQIRGQPQHF	TGTGCCAGCAGTTTTCAGATCAGGGGTCAGCCCCAGCATTTT
TRBV19	-	TRBJ1-1	-	CASSIDRYTEAFF	TGTGCCAGTAGTATAGATCGGTACACTGAAGCTTTCTTT